The 17 T cell receptor beta chains presented below share a single source sample, sequenced in a study of T-cell memory formation after mild COVID-19. TCRdb used MiXCR to reprocess the 5' RACE reads, holding one entry per CDR3 protein. Here the sample spans tens of thousands of distinct CDR3 sequences, about a sixth being singletons. Material: PBMCs or a T cell subset sorted from them (not recorded which). The receptors originated from an adult woman who had mild COVID-19 (a few samples of this study predate the infection). Cell type and time point are not known.

This clonotype has more than one count but fewer than ten. The chain recombines TRBV29-1 with TRBJ2-7, with 9 nucleotides matching TRBD1. The CDR3 length is 14 residues. Trimming removed 5 bases from V and 2 bases from J; junction bases left unmatched: 7. CDR1 and CDR2 from the germline V gene are SQVTM and ANQGSEA. The CDR3 sequence is CSVLGTGHTYEQYF. The CDR3 DNA follows: TGCAGCGTTCTCGGGACAGGGCATACCTACGAGCAGTACTTC.

This clonotype was seen only a few times. V is TRBV6-1 and J is TRBJ2-7; no definite D call. Germline V gene lookup returns CDR1 MNHNS and CDR2 SASEGT. V lost 5 bases and J lost 3, with 11 bases in between. The CDR3 sequence is 13 residues long. In nucleotides, the CDR3 is TGTGCCAGCAGTACCCGGACGGTCTACGAGCAGTACTTC. Protein sequence: CASSTRTVYEQYF.

The gene calls are TRBV15 and TRBJ2-7; 8 nucleotides align to TRBD2. V dropped 5 bases and J dropped 1; count of bases not matched to a gene: 1. From germline, CDR1 is LNHNV and CDR2 YYDKDF (reference sequence). The CDR3 is 13 residues long. The CDR3 sequence: CATSLAGSYEQYF. In nucleotides, the CDR3 is TGTGCCACCAGCTTAGCGGGGTCCTACGAGCAGTACTTC.

The J gene is TRBJ2-2, the V gene TRBV7-6; 13 bases agree with TRBD2. This CDR3 is built from 20 residues. Trimming took 5 bases from V and 4 from J; bases not matched to a gene: 16. Germline V gives CDR1 SGHVS, CDR2 FNYEAQ. CDR3 nucleotide sequence: TGTGCCAGCAGCCCTAGCGCGGGACTAGCGGGATTATCGGGCACCGGGGAGCTGTTTTTT. It specifies CASSPSAGLAGLSGTGELFF. Drawing the rest from reference TRBV7-6 and TRBJ2-2, the complete variable domain is GAGVSQSPRYKVTKRGQDVALRCDPISGHVSLYWYRQALGQGPEFLTYFNYEAQQDKSGLPNDRFSAERPEGSISTLTIQRTEQRDSAMYRCASSPSAGLAGLSGTGELFFGEGSRLTVL.

The rearrangement joins TRBV19 to TRBJ1-4; TRBD1 agrees at 10 bases. The CDR3 sequence is 14 residues long. Germline values: CDR1 LNHDA, CDR2 SQIVND (reference sequence). With 5 bases clipped from V and 6 bases from J, the junction kept 3 bases outside the gene matches. The CDR3 here is CASSRTGGDEKLFF. The CDR3 DNA reads TGTGCCAGTAGTCGGACAGGGGGTGATGAAAAACTGTTTTTT.

The table lists this clonotype with a few counts. The J gene is TRBJ2-7, the V gene TRBV28; no definite D call. The CDR3 runs 12 residues. Germline CDR1 and CDR2: MDHEN and SYDVKM. V was clipped by 3 bases and J by 7 bases, with 10 bases between them. CDR3 amino acids: CASSFWSREQYF. The CDR3 nucleotides are TGTGCCAGCAGTTTCTGGTCCCGGGAGCAGTACTTC.

The chain carries TRBV27 and TRBJ2-7, with 10 bases that match TRBD2. This CDR3 spans 15 amino acids. Losses at the gene ends were 3 bases for V and 4 bases for J; bases not matched to a gene: 6. Looked up from germline, CDR1 is MNHEY and CDR2 is SMNVEV (reference sequence). This CDR3 reads CASSFGLAGVYEQYF. The CDR3 nucleotides read TGTGCCAGCAGTTTTGGGCTAGCGGGAGTGTACGAGCAGTACTTC.

The chain carries TRBV15 and TRBJ2-7; 10 positions agree with TRBD1. Germline CDR1 and CDR2: LNHNV and YYDKDF (reference sequence). Losses at the gene ends were 1 base for V and 5 bases for J; bases not matched to a gene: 2. The CDR3 runs to 14 residues. For the CDR3, the DNA is TGTGCCACCAGCAGAGGGACAGGGGGGAACGAGCAGTACTTC. Encoded protein: CATSRGTGGNEQYF.

The rearrangement uses TRBV7-2 and TRBJ1-6; possibly TRBD1 for D (5 bases). This CDR3 region has 15 residues. The germline V gene has CDR1 SGHTA and CDR2 FQGNSA. V lost 1 base and J lost 12, with 16 bases in between. The CDR3 region is CASSLVGGWYEPLHF. The DNA of the CDR3 is TGTGCCAGCAGCTTAGTCGGGGGTTGGTATGAACCCCTCCACTTT.

The chain recombines TRBV9 with TRBJ1-1, with D hard to call. Germline-derived CDR1 and CDR2 are SGDLS and YYNGEE. Trimming took off 3 bases at V and 5 bases at J, with 11 bases between the two ends. The CDR3 runs to 13 residues. CDR3 sequence: CASSGGSWTEAFF. The CDR3 DNA follows: TGTGCCAGCAGCGGAGGGTCGTGGACTGAAGCTTTCTTT.

This clonotype came up a few times. A much larger clone sits a single nucleotide away, making a read error possible. The chain has TRBV7-9 and TRBJ2-7; D remains ambiguous. From germline, CDR1 is SEHNR and CDR2 FQNEAQ (reference sequence). With 3 bases removed from V and 2 bases from J, the gap between germline ends came to 2 bases. This CDR3 is built from 11 residues. The CDR3, as DNA: TGTGCCAGCAGCTTCGCCTACGAGCAGTACTTC. Protein product: CASSFAYEQYF.

This sequence joins TRBV12-3 or TRBV12-4 and TRBJ1-2, with D unresolved. V was cut by 7 bases and J by 5 bases, with 20 bases left in between. The CDR3 contains 15 residues. The CDR3 DNA reads as TGTGCCAGCAACACCATCCCGGGCCTCGGGTATGGCTACACCTTC. Translating gives CASNTIPGLGYGYTF.

This clonotype was detected a few times. This chain joins TRBV24-1 and TRBJ2-1; 9 bases agree with TRBD2. The V gene end was trimmed by 4 bases and the J gene end by 8 bases; junction bases not matched to a gene: 14. Germline V lookup: CDR1 KGHDR, CDR2 SFDVKD. This CDR3 region has 17 residues. The CDR3 coding sequence is TGTGCCACCAGTGACCCAACTGGACTAGCGTACGCCGATGAGCAGTTCTTC. Its protein is CATSDPTGLAYADEQFF.

This clonotype was found a few times. V and J are TRBV5-1 and TRBJ2-3, with 15 bases matching TRBD2. The V segment lost 4 bases and the J segment 7 bases; nucleotides outside the gene matches: 4. Germline V gene sequence: CDR1 SGHRS, CDR2 YFSETQ. This CDR3 has 15 amino acids. CDR3 nucleotide sequence: TGCGCCAGCAGCGGCGGACTAGCGGGAGGGTATACGCAGTATTTT. This translates into CASSGGLAGGYTQYF.

This clonotype was seen a handful of times. In DNA, the CDR3 is TGTGCCAGCAGCGACGGATCCTATGGCTACACCTTC. Protein sequence: CASSDGSYGYTF. The V call is TRBV5-6, the J call TRBJ1-2; unclear D gene. Trimming left V 4 bases short and J 4 bases short, with 8 bases between. Germline V gives CDR1 SGHDT, CDR2 YYEEEE. The CDR3 length is 12 residues.

The chain couples TRBV12-3 or TRBV12-4 to TRBJ2-3; D is unclear. This CDR3 is 10 amino acids long. With 6 bases removed from V and 6 bases from J, the gap between germline ends came to 4 bases. CDR3 protein: CASRGDTQYF. In nucleotides, the CDR3 is TGTGCCAGCAGGGGGGATACGCAGTATTTT.

In this sample, this clonotype turned up a few times. V usage is TRBV5-1 and J usage is TRBJ1-2; tentatively, D is TRBD1 (6 bases). The CDR3 covers 16 residues. The germline V and J ends were trimmed by 0 bases and 4 bases, with 16 bases remaining between them. Germline CDR1 SGHRS, CDR2 YFSETQ. The CDR3 sequence: CASSLVSLPGAYGYTF. CDR3 in DNA: TGCGCCAGCAGCTTGGTATCACTCCCAGGGGCCTATGGCTACACCTTC.